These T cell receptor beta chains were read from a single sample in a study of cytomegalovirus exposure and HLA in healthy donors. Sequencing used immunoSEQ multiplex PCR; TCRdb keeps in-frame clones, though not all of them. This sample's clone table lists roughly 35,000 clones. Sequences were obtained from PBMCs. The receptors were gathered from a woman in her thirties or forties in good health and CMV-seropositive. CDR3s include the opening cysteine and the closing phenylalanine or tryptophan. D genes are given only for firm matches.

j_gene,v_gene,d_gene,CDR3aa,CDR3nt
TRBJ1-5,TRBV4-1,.,CASSQDRGSSQPQHF,TGCGCCAGCAGCCAAGATCGAGGGTCCAGTCAGCCCCAGCATTTT
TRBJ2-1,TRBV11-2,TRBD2,CASSQIYLLAGGLGEQFF,TGTGCCAGCAGCCAAATTTACCTACTAGCGGGAGGGCTGGGTGAGCAGTTCTTC
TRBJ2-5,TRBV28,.,CASSSAARRYETQYF,TGTGCCAGCAGTTCGGCGGCCCGACGGTATGAGACCCAGTACTTC
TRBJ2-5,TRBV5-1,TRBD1,CASRTQGATETQYF,TGCGCCAGCAGAACCCAGGGGGCAACGGAGACCCAGTACTTC
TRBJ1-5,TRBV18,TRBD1,CASSPSRQGAGQPQHF,TGTGCCAGCTCACCAAGTCGACAGGGGGCAGGACAGCCCCAGCATTTT
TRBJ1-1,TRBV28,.,CASSEPQGNTEAFF,TGTGCCAGCAGTGAACCGCAGGGGAACACTGAAGCTTTCTTT
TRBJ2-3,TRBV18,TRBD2,CASSPGLESTDTQYF,TGTGCCAGCTCACCAGGACTAGAATCTACAGATACGCAGTATTTT
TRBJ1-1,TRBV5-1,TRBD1,CASSWDRVRTEAFF,TGCGCCAGCAGTTGGGACAGGGTAAGGACTGAAGCTTTCTTT
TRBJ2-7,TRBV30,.,CAWSMVASREQYF,TGTGCCTGGAGTATGGTAGCGTCTCGAGAGCAGTACTTC
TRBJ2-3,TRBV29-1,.,CSVEGLRGGTDTQYF,TGCAGCGTTGAAGGGCTCAGGGGGGGCACAGATACGCAGTATTTT
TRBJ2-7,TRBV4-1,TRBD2,CASSQDLLAGAYEQYF,TGCGCCAGCAGCCAAGACCTACTAGCGGGAGCCTACGAGCAGTACTTC
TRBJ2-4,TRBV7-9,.,CASSLVQGAKNIQYF,TGTGCCAGCAGCTTAGTTCAGGGAGCCAAAAACATTCAGTACTTC
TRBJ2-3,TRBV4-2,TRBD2,CASSQGLGGRDTDTQYF,TGTGCCAGCAGCCAAGGACTGGGAGGGCGGGACACAGATACGCAGTATTTT
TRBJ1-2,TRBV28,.,CASRQPTNYGYTF,TGTGCCAGCCGACAGCCTACTAACTATGGCTACACCTTC
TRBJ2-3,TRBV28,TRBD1,CASTYQGVADTQYF,TGTGCCAGCACCTACCAGGGGGTGGCGGATACGCAGTATTTT
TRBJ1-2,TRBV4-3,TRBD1,CASSRSPGTGNYGYTF,TGCGCCAGCAGCCGCAGTCCCGGGACAGGGAACTATGGCTACACCTTC
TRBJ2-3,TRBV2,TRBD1,CASSEESRWAGQGIDTQYF,TGTGCCAGCAGTGAAGAGTCTAGGTGGGCGGGACAGGGTATAGATACGCAGTATTTT
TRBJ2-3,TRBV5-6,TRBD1,CASSRIDRDTDTQYF,TGTGCCAGCAGCCGAATTGACAGGGACACAGATACGCAGTATTTT
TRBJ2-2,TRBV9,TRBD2,CASSVGGSGGRTGELFF,TGTGCCAGCAGCGTAGGAGGGAGTGGCGGGAGGACCGGGGAGCTGTTTTTT
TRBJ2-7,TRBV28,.,CASSFSGSFYEQYF,TGTGCCAGCAGTTTTTCGGGGTCTTTCTACGAGCAGTACTTC
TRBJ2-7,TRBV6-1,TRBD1,CASSEAQTGSSYEQYF,TGTGCCAGCAGTGAAGCGCAGACAGGGAGCTCCTACGAGCAGTACTTC
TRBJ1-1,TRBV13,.,CASSWRWRWNTEAFF,TGTGCCAGCAGCTGGAGGTGGCGGTGGAACACTGAAGCTTTCTTT
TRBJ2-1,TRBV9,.,CASSVVDSLQFF,TGTGCCAGCAGCGTAGTGGACAGTCTTCAGTTCTTC
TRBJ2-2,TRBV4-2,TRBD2,CASSQESISLAGPTGELFF,TGTGCCAGCAGCCAAGAAAGCATATCCCTAGCGGGGCCCACCGGGGAGCTGTTTTTT
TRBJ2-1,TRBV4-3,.,CASSRGGSSTYNEQFF,TGCGCCAGCAGCCGAGGAGGGAGTTCTACCTACAATGAGCAGTTCTTC
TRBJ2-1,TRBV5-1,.,CASSWRTGTAVNEQFF,TGCGCCAGCAGCTGGCGTACCGGGACTGCCGTCAATGAGCAGTTCTTC
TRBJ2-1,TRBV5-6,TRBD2,CASSLGLAGGNEQFF,TGTGCCAGCAGCTTGGGGCTAGCGGGAGGGAATGAGCAGTTCTTC
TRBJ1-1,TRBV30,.,CAWKGGTEAFF,TGTGCCTGGAAGGGAGGCACTGAAGCTTTCTTT
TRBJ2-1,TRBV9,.,CASSATGNSYNEQFF,TGTGCCAGCAGCGCTACAGGGAACTCCTACAATGAGCAGTTCTTC
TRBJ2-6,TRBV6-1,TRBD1,CASSEGTGRRTGANVLTF,TGTGCCAGCAGTGAAGGGACAGGGAGACGCACTGGGGCCAACGTCCTGACTTTC
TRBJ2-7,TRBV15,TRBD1,CATSRDRQGGTYEQYF,TGTGCCACCAGCAGAGACAGACAGGGTGGGACCTACGAGCAGTACTTC
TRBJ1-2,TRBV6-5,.,CASSYGSPGDYGYTF,TGTGCCAGCAGTTACGGATCGCCCGGAGACTATGGCTACACCTTC
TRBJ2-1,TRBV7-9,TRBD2,CASSFPGGGGSYNEQFF,TGTGCCAGCAGCTTCCCCGGCGGGGGGGGTAGCTACAATGAGCAGTTCTTC
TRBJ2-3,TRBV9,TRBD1,CASSDDRDSDTQYF,TGTGCCAGCAGCGATGACAGGGATTCAGATACGCAGTATTTT
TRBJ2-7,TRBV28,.,CASSLLSRPQQYF,TGTGCCAGCAGTTTACTAAGCAGGCCACAGCAGTACTTC
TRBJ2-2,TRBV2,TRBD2,CASKGPTSGSGELFF,TGTGCCAGCAAGGGGCCGACTAGCGGGAGCGGGGAGCTGTTTTTT
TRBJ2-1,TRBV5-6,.,CASSLVSGGNEQFF,TGTGCCAGCAGCTTGGTTTCGGGCGGGAATGAGCAGTTCTTC